Below, 5 T cell receptor beta chains from the same sample are listed, as sequenced in a study of shared clonotypes between healthy human individuals. Measured with immunoSEQ multiplex PCR; TCRdb has only the in-frame clones, and not every one. The sample has around 2,000,000 clones; under 95% are singletons. As defined, naive CD8 cells were CD45RO-negative and positively selected for CCR7, with terminally differentiated effector memory CD45RA+ cells excluded. Sequenced: naive CD8+ T cells from PBMCs. Receptor source: a man aged 18 to 30 in good health. Some clones in this sample may be carry-over from other donors' samples.

The chain carries TRBV10-3 and TRBJ2-7, with TRBD2 identical over 8 bases. V shed 5 bases and J 3 bases; nucleotides not matched to a gene: 15. The V gene's germline CDR1 is ENHRY and CDR2 SYGVKD. CDR3 length: 17 residues. In nucleotides, the CDR3 is TGTGCCATCAGTATCAAAATCGGGGGGGCTCAGGACTACGAGCAGTACTTC. As protein: CAISIKIGGAQDYEQYF.

The chain recombines TRBV7-9 with TRBJ2-3; perhaps TRBD1 as D (6 bases). The V gene's germline CDR1 is SEHNR and CDR2 FQNEAQ (reference sequence). There are 15 residues in the CDR3. Deletions cut 2 bases from V and 5 bases from J, with 14 bases between. The CDR3 bases are TGTGCCAGCAGCTTAATTAGGGACATTCGAGATACGCAGTATTTT. Its translation: CASSLIRDIRDTQYF.

This chain connects TRBV19 to TRBJ2-7; D possibly corresponds to TRBD1 (5 bases). Germline assignment: CDR1 LNHDA and CDR2 SQIVND (reference sequence). This CDR3 contains 13 residues. The V end lost 6 bases, the J end lost 5 bases, and 14 bases lay between the germline ends. The CDR3 loop is CASRSVGHHEQYF. DNA for the CDR3: TGTGCCAGTAGATCAGTCGGACACCACGAGCAGTACTTC.

The rearrangement links TRBV14 to TRBJ2-7; either TRBD1 or TRBD2 may supply D (5 bases each). Germline CDR1 and CDR2: SGHDN and FVKESK. CDR3 length: 13 residues. Trimming removed 3 bases from V and 5 bases from J, with 11 bases in between. The CDR3 reads CASSQWGIDEQYF. The DNA of the CDR3 is TGTGCCAGCAGCCAGTGGGGGATCGACGAGCAGTACTTC.

The rearrangement links TRBV7-9 to TRBJ2-3; 10 nucleotides agree with TRBD1. The V gene end was trimmed by 1 base and the J gene end by 5 bases; junction bases not matched to a gene: 3. CDR3 length: 15 amino acids. CDR1 and CDR2 (germline): SEHNR, FQNEAQ (reference sequence). CDR3 DNA: TGTGCCAGCAGCTTAGGACAGGGGGCTATAGATACGCAGTATTTT. Amino acids: CASSLGQGAIDTQYF.